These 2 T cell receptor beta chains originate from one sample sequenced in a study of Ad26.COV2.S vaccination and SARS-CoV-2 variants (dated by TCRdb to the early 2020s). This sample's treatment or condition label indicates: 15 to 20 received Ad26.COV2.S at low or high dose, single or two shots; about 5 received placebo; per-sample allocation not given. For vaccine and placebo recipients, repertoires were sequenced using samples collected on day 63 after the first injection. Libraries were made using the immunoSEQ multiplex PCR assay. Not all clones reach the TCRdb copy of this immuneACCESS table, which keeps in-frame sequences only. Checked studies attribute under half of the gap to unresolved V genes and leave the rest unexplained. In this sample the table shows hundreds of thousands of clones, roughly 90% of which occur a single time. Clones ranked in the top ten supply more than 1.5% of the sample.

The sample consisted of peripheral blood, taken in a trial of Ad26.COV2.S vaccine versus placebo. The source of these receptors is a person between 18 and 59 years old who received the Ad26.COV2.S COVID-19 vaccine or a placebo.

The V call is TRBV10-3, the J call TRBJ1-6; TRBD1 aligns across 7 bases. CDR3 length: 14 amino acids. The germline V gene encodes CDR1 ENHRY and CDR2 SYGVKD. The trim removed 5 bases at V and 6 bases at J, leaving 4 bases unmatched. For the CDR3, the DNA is TGTGCCATCAGTAGGGACAGCTCTAATTCACCCCTCCACTTT. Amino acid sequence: CAISRDSSNSPLHF.

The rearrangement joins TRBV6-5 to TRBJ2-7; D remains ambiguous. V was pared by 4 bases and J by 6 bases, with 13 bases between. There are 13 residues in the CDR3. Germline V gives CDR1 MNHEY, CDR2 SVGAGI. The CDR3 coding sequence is TGTGCCAGCAGTTTCGGTGAAGGTAGCGAGCAGTACTTC. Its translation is CASSFGEGSEQYF.